The rows below give T cell receptor beta chains drawn from one sample of a study of memory CD4+ T cells and cytomegalovirus serostatus. The protocol was immunoSEQ multiplex PCR, while the TCRdb copy is restricted to in-frame clones and leaves out a portion. The data contain 61,000 or so clones, over 70% of them seen just once; the ten biggest clones take up around 0.51%. Source material: memory CD4+ T cells from blood. The receptors were sampled from an adult in good health and CMV-seronegative. Some clones in this sample may be carry-over from other donors' samples. Each CDR3 is given with its conserved first and last residue. D genes are given only for firm matches. Only some rows state a clone size, as once, few, many or a class for expanded clones.

clone_size,j_call,v_call,d_call,cdr3_nt,cdr3_aa
NA,TRBJ2-2,TRBV6-5,TRBD1,TGTGCCAGCACCCTCCCACAGGGGGAGACCGGGGAGCTGTTTTTT,CASTLPQGETGELFF
NA,TRBJ2-5,TRBV10-2,TRBD1,TGCGCCAGAACGGGCGTTTCGGGACAGGTTCTCCAAGAGACCCAGTACTTC,CARTGVSGQVLQETQYF
NA,TRBJ2-7,TRBV6-6,NA,TGTGCCAGCAGTTACTCAGAGGACTCCTACGAGCAGTACTTC,CASSYSEDSYEQYF
NA,TRBJ2-3,TRBV7-2,NA,TGTGCCAGCAACAGGGTCCCGACAGATACGCAGTATTTT,CASNRVPTDTQYF
NA,TRBJ1-4,TRBV15,TRBD1,TGTGCCACCAGCAGGGATACAGGGGCAACTAATGAAAAACTGTTTTTT,CATSRDTGATNEKLFF
NA,TRBJ2-7,TRBV28,TRBD2,TGTGCCAGCAGGGGTGGCGGGAGAGGCTCCGAGCAGTACTTC,CASRGGGRGSEQYF
NA,TRBJ1-2,TRBV28,NA,TGTGCCAGCAGGGAGGAGGTAGACTATGGCTACACCTTC,CASREEVDYGYTF
NA,TRBJ1-1,TRBV2,TRBD1,TGTGCCAGCACTATGACAGGGGGGAACACTGAAGCTTTCTTT,CASTMTGGNTEAFF
NA,TRBJ2-5,TRBV5-4,NA,TGTGCCAGCAGCTTGGAGGAGGGAAGGGCCCAGTACTTC,CASSLEEGRAQYF
NA,TRBJ1-2,TRBV19,NA,TGTGCCAGTAGCTTCGTGACTGGTGGCTACACCTTC,CASSFVTGGYTF
NA,TRBJ2-7,TRBV19,NA,TGTGCCAGTAGTAGCCGGACGGTGGACGAGCAGTACTTC,CASSSRTVDEQYF
once,TRBJ2-3,TRBV18,TRBD1,TGTGCCAGCTCACCCTGGGACAGCAACACAGATACGCAGTATTTT,CASSPWDSNTDTQYF
few,TRBJ2-5,TRBV2,TRBD2,TGTGCCAGCAGTGAAGTGCGGGTAGCGGGGGAGACCCAGTACTTC,CASSEVRVAGETQYF
NA,TRBJ1-2,TRBV6-5,NA,TGTGCCAGCAGTAGGGGCGGAGGATATGGCTACACCTTC,CASSRGGGYGYTF
NA,TRBJ1-1,TRBV18,NA,TGTGCCAGCTCACCCCGACAGGAGGCTACTGAAGCTTTCTTT,CASSPRQEATEAFF
NA,TRBJ1-4,TRBV9,NA,TGTGCCAGCAGCTTAACAACAACTAATGAAAAACTGTTTTTT,CASSLTTTNEKLFF
NA,TRBJ1-5,TRBV6-1,NA,TGTGCCAGCAGTGAAGTACAGAATCAGCCCCAGCATTTT,CASSEVQNQPQHF
NA,TRBJ1-5,TRBV19,TRBD1,TGTGCCAGTAGTAAGACAGGGGTGAATCAGCCCCAGCATTTT,CASSKTGVNQPQHF
NA,TRBJ2-3,TRBV12-5,NA,TGTGCTAGTGGTGATTCCAGCACAGATACGCAGTATTTT,CASGDSSTDTQYF
NA,TRBJ1-1,TRBV29-1,NA,TGCAGCGTGGAGAAGAGGGCGAGGAACACTGAAGCTTTCTTT,CSVEKRARNTEAFF
NA,TRBJ1-5,TRBV28,NA,TGTGCCAGCAGTTTTTGGGGGGGCAGCCAGCCCCAGCATTTT,CASSFWGGSQPQHF
NA,TRBJ2-7,TRBV18,TRBD1,TGTGCCAGCTCACCCTCCGCGCCTTTGACAGGGTCAACCTACGAGCAGTACTTC,CASSPSAPLTGSTYEQYF
few,TRBJ2-7,TRBV6-5,NA,TGTGCCAGCAGTCAAAACTACGAGCAGTACTTC,CASSQNYEQYF
few,TRBJ1-5,TRBV7-9,NA,TGTGCCAGCAGCTTAGGGGGGCCAAGGGGTAGCAATCAGCCCCAGCATTTT,CASSLGGPRGSNQPQHF
NA,TRBJ2-3,TRBV5-4,NA,TGTGCCAGCAGCTTTTACAGGGAGGCGCAGTATTTT,CASSFYREAQYF
once,TRBJ2-3,TRBV13,TRBD1,TGTGCCAGCAGCTTAAACCCCCGGACAGGTAGCACAGATACGCAGTATTTT,CASSLNPRTGSTDTQYF
NA,TRBJ2-1,TRBV5-1,TRBD1,TGCGCCAGCAGCTTGGCACAGGGGGGCAGGAGAACCGGTGCCTCCTACAATGAGCAGTTCTTC,CASSLAQGGRRTGASYNEQFF
NA,TRBJ1-6,TRBV9,NA,TGTGCCAGCAGCGTAGAGGGGAGGCATAATTCACCCCTCCACTTT,CASSVEGRHNSPLHF
NA,TRBJ2-3,TRBV9,NA,TGTGCCAGCAGCGAAGGGGGGCGCACAGATACGCAGTATTTT,CASSEGGRTDTQYF
NA,TRBJ1-1,TRBV7-2,NA,TGTGCCAGCAGTTCAATGGGAAGGTCTGAAGCTTTCTTT,CASSSMGRSEAFF
NA,TRBJ2-3,TRBV2,TRBD1,TGTGCCAGCGGGAAAGACAGGGGACCAGATACGCAGTATTTT,CASGKDRGPDTQYF
NA,TRBJ2-7,TRBV28,NA,TGTGCCAGCAGCCTAGGGCAGATGCCCGAGCAGTACTTC,CASSLGQMPEQYF
NA,TRBJ2-1,TRBV7-2,TRBD2,TGTGCCAGCAGCTTTAGGGGCGGGGGGGCCGCCAATGAGCAGTTCTTC,CASSFRGGGAANEQFF
NA,TRBJ2-7,TRBV5-1,NA,TGCGCCAGCAGCTTGGAGGGTAGCCACGAGCAGTACTTC,CASSLEGSHEQYF
NA,TRBJ1-5,TRBV18,TRBD1,TGTGCCAGCTCACCACTGACAGGGAGCAATCAGCCCCAGCATTTT,CASSPLTGSNQPQHF
NA,TRBJ2-7,TRBV7-2,NA,TGTGCCAGCAGCTTCGGGGTCTCCTACGAGCAGTACTTC,CASSFGVSYEQYF
NA,TRBJ2-3,TRBV11-3,NA,TGTGCCAGCAGCTTAGGAGTTTTTGGGGAGCGCGGCACAGATACGCAGTATTTT,CASSLGVFGERGTDTQYF
few,TRBJ2-7,TRBV25-1,NA,TGTGCCAGCAGTGCACCCTTCGGAGGCTACGAGCAGTACTTC,CASSAPFGGYEQYF
NA,TRBJ2-6,TRBV14,NA,TGTGCCAGCAGCCAATCTTTGTTTGGGGCCAACGTCCTGACTTTC,CASSQSLFGANVLTF
few,TRBJ2-5,TRBV5-6,TRBD2,TGTGCCAGCAGCTCTATCCGACTAGCGGCTAGAGAGACCCAGTACTTC,CASSSIRLAARETQYF
NA,TRBJ1-2,TRBV5-6,NA,TGTGCCAGCAGCTCCGGGCTATACTTCAACTATGGCTACACCTTC,CASSSGLYFNYGYTF
NA,TRBJ2-7,TRBV20-1,NA,TGCAGTGCTAAACAGGGTAACGAGCAGTACTTC,CSAKQGNEQYF
NA,TRBJ1-2,TRBV27,NA,NA,CASAGSFGDGYTF
NA,TRBJ1-4,TRBV7-2,TRBD1,TGTGCCAGCAGCTTTAGACAGGGGGTAACTAATGAAAAACTGTTTTTT,CASSFRQGVTNEKLFF